What follows describes a single T cell receptor (beta chain). This clone's antigen is unknown. Per-base qualities were not stored, and no clone one base away is much larger. This sample is part of a study of CD8+CD57+ T cells in acquired aplastic anemia (dated by TCRdb to the late 2010s). Study-level background: Extracted DNA from sorted CD4+ and CD8+ cells averaged around 3.3 ug, ranging from about 0.17 to 30 ug. CD8+CD57+ expansion was defined as frequency above the mean frequency observed in healthy subjects.

Reading from cysteine to phenylalanine, the CDR3 counts 13 amino acids. Only the CDR3 DNA stays, 39 bases, in frame from base 1. CDR1 and CDR2 are read off the germline V gene as SGHDT and YYEEEE. Unmatched junction bases come to 3, with V trimmed by 3 bases and J by 6 bases. Expansion of CD8+CD57+ cells had been shown by flow cytometry in the patients chosen for sequencing. Severe acquired aplastic anemia was diagnosed in all patients according to International Study of Aplastic Anemia and Agranulocytosis and Camitta criteria. No therapy had been received by the patients at the time of blood sampling. In this study, sorted CD4+ and CD8+ T cells from the blood of healthy subjects and of severe aplastic anemia patients had their TCR repertoires deep-sequenced. Patients were enrolled in the USA under clinicaltrials.gov protocols 00001620, 01623167, 00001397, 00071045, 00081523 and 00961064. Ficoll-Paque density gradient centrifugation was used to isolate peripheral blood mononuclear cells. Before DNA extraction, CD4+ and CD8+ T cells were sorted by FACS or by magnetic beads.

Study-level results and caveats: No significant difference in CD8+ Simpson's diversity was found between patients and healthy controls (P=0.060). Although 25 to 30 CD8+ CDR3 sequences were shared by patients and controls, these sequences appeared highly expressed in patients and within the immunodominant clones of patients.

Genomic DNA was used as template for profiling of TCR beta VDJ combinations and CDR3 sequences. An Illumina HiSeq 2000 was used for TCR repertoire sequencing. Processing in the source paper ran as follows. Repertoires were assessed using TRBV/TRBJ rearrangement plots, CDR3 size and DJ length profiles, and Simpson's diversity index. Whichever DNA sequence was most abundant in the deep sequencing data was defined as the immunodominant clone. CDR3 amino acid sequences were screened for sharing across subjects and compared with published repertoires and the VDJdb database. TCRdb reran the public reads through fastp at Q25 and MiXCR, keeping productive beta chains. Identical CDR3 protein sequences are pooled into one entry, listed with their most common genes and DNA. For this entry, the V and J calls and clone size follow TCRdb and not the study's own pipeline. The sample table lists tens of thousands of distinct CDR3 sequences, about 70% of them with a count of one. The top ten clonotypes cover roughly 80% of the sample.

The receptor was isolated from a human donor with aplastic anemia. The rearrangement joined TRBV5-6 to TRBJ1-2; TRBD1 agrees with 9 junctional bases. The sequenced material came from sorted CD4+, CD8+, or CD8+CD57+ T cells (not recorded which) from PBMCs. The sequenced DNA: TGTGCCAGCAGCTGGGGACAGGGAAATGGCTACACCTTC. It is translated as CASSWGQGNGYTF.